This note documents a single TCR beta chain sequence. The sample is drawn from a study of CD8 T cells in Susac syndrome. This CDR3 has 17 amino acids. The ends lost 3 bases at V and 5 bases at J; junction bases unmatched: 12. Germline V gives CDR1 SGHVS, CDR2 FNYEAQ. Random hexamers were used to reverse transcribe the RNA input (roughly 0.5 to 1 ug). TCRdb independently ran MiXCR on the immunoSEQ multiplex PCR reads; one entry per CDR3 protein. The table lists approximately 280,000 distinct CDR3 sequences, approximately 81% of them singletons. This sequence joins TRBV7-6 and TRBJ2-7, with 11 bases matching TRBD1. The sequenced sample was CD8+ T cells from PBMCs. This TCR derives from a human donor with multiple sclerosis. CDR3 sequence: CASSFRTAGTGGNEQYF. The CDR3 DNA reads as TGTGCCAGCAGCTTTCGAACTGCCGGGACAGGGGGGAACGAGCAGTACTTC.